A selection of T cell receptor beta chains follows, all from one sample in a study of T-cell memory formation after mild COVID-19. TCRdb re-called the 5' RACE reads through MiXCR, storing one row per CDR3 protein. This table holds about 82,000 distinct CDR3 sequences, about 13% found once. What was sequenced was PBMCs or a T cell subset sorted from them (not recorded which). The receptors shown here come from a man aged 18-30 years who had mild COVID-19 (a few samples of this study predate the infection). Cell type and time point are not known. The CDR3 runs from the conserved cysteine through the conserved F or W. The order of the fields is clone size, D gene, J gene, V gene, CDR3 DNA, CDR3 protein. The D gene is left open where the match is weak. The size field is filled for only some rows; it gives once, few, many or a size class.

>.|.|TRBJ2-1|TRBV6-6
TGTGCCAGCAGCCCAGGTCAACAGGGAGGTGAGCAGTTCTTC
CASSPGQQGGEQFF
>few|.|TRBJ2-3|TRBV4-1
TGCGCCAGCAGCCAAGATCGAGATACGCAGTATTTT
CASSQDRDTQYF
>.|.|TRBJ1-2|TRBV28
TGTGCCAGCAGTTTTCTGCAGGGCAGCCCCTATGGCTACACCTTC
CASSFLQGSPYGYTF
>.|.|TRBJ1-1|TRBV6-4
TGTGCCAGCAGTGAGACCCGGAACACTGAAGCTTTCTTT
CASSETRNTEAFF
>.|.|TRBJ2-3|TRBV6-5
TGTGCCAGCGCGAGGGGACGGGGCACAGATACGCAGTATTTT
CASARGRGTDTQYF
>.|TRBD1|TRBJ2-3|TRBV20-1
TGCAGTGCTAGAGATAAAGGCAGGGGGCCAGATACGCAGTATTTT
CSARDKGRGPDTQYF
>few|.|TRBJ2-3|TRBV7-9
TGTGCCAGCAGCTTACAGATAAAGAACACAGATACGCAGTATTTT
CASSLQIKNTDTQYF
>.|.|TRBJ1-1|TRBV5-1
TGCGCCAGCAGCTTGTCCGACAGAGGCACTGAAGCTTTCTTT
CASSLSDRGTEAFF
>many|.|TRBJ2-3|TRBV4-2
TGTGCCAGCAGCCAAGAGGGTAGCCCAGATACGCAGTATTTT
CASSQEGSPDTQYF
>.|TRBD1|TRBJ2-7|TRBV9
TGTGCCAGCAGCGCCGGGACAGGGCGCGAGCAGTACTTC
CASSAGTGREQYF
>.|.|TRBJ1-5|TRBV4-3
TGCGCCAGCAGCCAAGATCAAACGGGGACTCAGCCCCAGCATTTT
CASSQDQTGTQPQHF
>.|.|TRBJ2-5|TRBV20-1
TGCAGTGCTAGGGCGGAGACCCAGTACTTC
CSARAETQYF
>many|TRBD1|TRBJ2-1|TRBV2
TGTGCCAGCAGTGATCCAGGGGGTAGCTCCTACAATGAGCAGTTCTTC
CASSDPGGSSYNEQFF
>few|.|TRBJ1-1|TRBV27
TGTGCCAGCAGTTCCCGTTGGGATGAAGCTTTCTTT
CASSSRWDEAFF
>.|TRBD2|TRBJ2-1|TRBV27
TGTGCCAGCAGTCCACGGACTAGCGGGGGGGCGAGCAATGAGCAGTTCTTC
CASSPRTSGGASNEQFF
>few|.|TRBJ2-7|TRBV4-1
TGCGCCAGCAGCCAAGAACAGGTTAGCTCCTACGAGCAGTACTTC
CASSQEQVSSYEQYF
>.|.|TRBJ2-1|TRBV5-1
TGCGCCAGCAGCGGGAACACAGGACCCTACAATGAGCAGTTCTTC
CASSGNTGPYNEQFF
>.|.|TRBJ2-4|TRBV5-5
TGTGCCAGCAGTCCGGGGATTATGTACAAAAACATTCAGTACTTC
CASSPGIMYKNIQYF
>.|.|TRBJ1-1|TRBV2
TGTGCCGCGATAACACAGGGGAACACTGAAGCTTTCTTT
CAAITQGNTEAFF
>few|.|TRBJ1-6|TRBV15
TGTGCCACCAGCAGGGAGAGGGACTATTCACCCCTCCACTTT
CATSRERDYSPLHF
>many|.|TRBJ2-1|TRBV29-1
TGCAGCGTTGGACAGGCTCTCCGCAATGAGCAGTTCTTC
CSVGQALRNEQFF
>.|TRBD2|TRBJ2-7|TRBV5-1
TGCGCCAGCAGCTTGGTCCTAGCGGGGGGCTACGAGCAGTACTTC
CASSLVLAGGYEQYF
>few|.|TRBJ1-5|TRBV19
TGTGCCAGTAGTATTCAGCCCCAGCATTTT
CASSIQPQHF
>.|.|TRBJ2-3|TRBV27
TGTGCCAGCAGTTTATCTCTCGGACAGCCAGATACGCAGTATTTT
CASSLSLGQPDTQYF
>few|.|TRBJ1-5|TRBV4-2
TGTGCCAGCAGCCAAGAAGGGGACGGGAATCAGCCCCAGCATTTT
CASSQEGDGNQPQHF
>.|.|TRBJ1-4|TRBV27
TGTGCCAGCAGTATCTCCTATGACACGCCGCAGAAAAAACTGTTTTTT
CASSISYDTPQKKLFF
>few|.|TRBJ2-1|TRBV29-1
TGCAGCGTTGAACAGGGCGGCAATGAGCAGTTCTTC
CSVEQGGNEQFF
>few|TRBD1|TRBJ2-1|TRBV11-3
TGTGCCAGCAGCTCCCGGACAGGGTTTCGTAGGAATGAGCAGTTCTTC
CASSSRTGFRRNEQFF
>few|TRBD2|TRBJ2-7|TRBV4-1
TGCGCCAGCAGCCAACCAACTAGCGGGGGCTCCTACGAGCAGTACTTC
CASSQPTSGGSYEQYF
>few|TRBD2|TRBJ2-3|TRBV7-8
TGTGCCAGCAGCTTCTTAGCGGGGGGGCAGGCAGATACGCAGTATTTT
CASSFLAGGQADTQYF
>.|TRBD1|TRBJ2-5|TRBV12-3/TRBV12-4
TGTGCCAGCAGTTTAGCCGGACAGGGGGCCACGGAGACCCAGTACTTC
CASSLAGQGATETQYF
>.|TRBD1|TRBJ1-1|TRBV6-2/TRBV6-3
TGTGCCAGCAGTTACTCGACAGGGGAAATGAACACTGAAGCTTTCTTT
CASSYSTGEMNTEAFF
>.|.|TRBJ2-3|TRBV7-3
TGTGCCAGCAGCTTCGGGCAGCACACAGATACGCAGTATTTT
CASSFGQHTDTQYF
>few|TRBD2|TRBJ2-3|TRBV4-1
TGCGCCAGCAGCCAAGACTCGGGGGGATCAGATACGCAGTATTTT
CASSQDSGGSDTQYF
>few|.|TRBJ2-7|TRBV20-1
TGCAGTGCTAGACCTCGAGAGAGTACCTACGAGCAGTACTTC
CSARPRESTYEQYF
>.|.|TRBJ2-5|TRBV11-2
TGTGCCAGCAGCTCCCTTTTAGGGGGGGACTACCAAGAGACCCAGTACTTC
CASSSLLGGDYQETQYF
>few|.|TRBJ2-2|TRBV9
TGTGCCAGCAGCGCACAGGGGGGGTTGGACACCGGGGAGCTGTTTTTT
CASSAQGGLDTGELFF
>few|.|TRBJ2-3|TRBV4-1
TGCGCCAGCAGCCAGGGGTTCTTGGATACGCAGTATTTT
CASSQGFLDTQYF
>.|TRBD2|TRBJ2-2|TRBV19
TGTGCCAGTGAGACTAGCACGAACACCGGGGAGCTGTTTTTT
CASETSTNTGELFF
>few|.|TRBJ2-4|TRBV6-6
TGTGCCAGCAGCCTAGGGGAGGCCAAAAACATTCAGTACTTC
CASSLGEAKNIQYF
>few|.|TRBJ2-1|TRBV7-6
TGTGCCAGCACTGTTTCCACTGGGTATGAGCAGTTCTTC
CASTVSTGYEQFF
>.|TRBD1|TRBJ1-2|TRBV6-5
TGTGCCAGCAGCCATGGGACAGGCTATGGCTACACCTTC
CASSHGTGYGYTF
>.|.|TRBJ2-3|TRBV7-9
TGTGCCAGCTTACTAGAAGCGGGCACAGATACGCAGTATTTT
CASLLEAGTDTQYF
>.|TRBD2|TRBJ2-5|TRBV6-5
TGTGCCAGCAGTTACTTAGCGGGGGAGATACAAGAGACCCAGTACTTC
CASSYLAGEIQETQYF
>few|TRBD1|TRBJ1-5|TRBV5-5
TGTGCCAGCAGCTCCCAGGGGGTTTTTCAGCCCCAGCATTTT
CASSSQGVFQPQHF